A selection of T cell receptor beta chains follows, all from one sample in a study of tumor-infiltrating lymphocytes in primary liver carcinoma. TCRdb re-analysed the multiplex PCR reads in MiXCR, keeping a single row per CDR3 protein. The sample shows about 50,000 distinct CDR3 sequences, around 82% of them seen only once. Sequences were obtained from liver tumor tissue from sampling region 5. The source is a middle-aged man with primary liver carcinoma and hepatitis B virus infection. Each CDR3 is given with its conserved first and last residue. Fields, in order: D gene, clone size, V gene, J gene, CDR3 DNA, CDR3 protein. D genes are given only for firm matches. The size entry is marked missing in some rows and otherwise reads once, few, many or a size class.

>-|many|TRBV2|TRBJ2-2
TGTGCCAGCAGCCCGACAGTCTCGAACACCGGGGAGCTGTTTTTT
CASSPTVSNTGELFF
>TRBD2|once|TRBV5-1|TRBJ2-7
TGCGCCAGAAGCGTGGGGACTGGCGGGAGCCCCGAGCAGTACTTC
CARSVGTGGSPEQYF
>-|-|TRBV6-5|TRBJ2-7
TGTGCCAGCCTGAGCGGTTTTCTGGATTACGATCAGTACTTC
CASLSGFLDYDQYF
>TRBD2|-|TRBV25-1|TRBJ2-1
TGTGCCAGTAGAGCGGGAGGCTCCTACAATGAGAAGTTCTTC
CASRAGGSYNEKFF
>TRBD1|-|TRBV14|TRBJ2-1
TGTGCCAGCGGCCAAGAGGATCAGGGGACAGAGTACAATGAGCAGTTCTTC
CASGQEDQGTEYNEQFF
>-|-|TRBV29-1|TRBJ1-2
TGCAGCGTTAATTACTATGGCTACACTTTC
CSVNYYGYTF
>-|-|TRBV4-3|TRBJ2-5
TGCGCCAGCAACCAAGAAGAGGGGGGGACCCAATACTTC
CASNQEEGGTQYF
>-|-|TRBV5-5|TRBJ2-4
TGTGCCAGCAACTTGGGATGTATAGCCAAAAACATTCAGTACTTC
CASNLGCIAKNIQYF
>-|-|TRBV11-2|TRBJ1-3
TGTGAGAGCAGCTTGTTGGCCAGGGAGGGGACCAGAAACACTATATATTTT
CESSLLAREGTRNTIYF
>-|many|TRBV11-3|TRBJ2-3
TGTGCCAGCAGCTTAGAGTTAATGGATACGCAGTATTTT
CASSLELMDTQYF
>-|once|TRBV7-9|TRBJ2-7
TGTGCTAGCAGCCCCAGGGAGATGGCCTACGAGCAGTACTTC
CASSPREMAYEQYF
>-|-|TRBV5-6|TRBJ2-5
TGTGCCAGCAGCCCTAGCACCGAGACCCAATACTTC
CASSPSTETQYF
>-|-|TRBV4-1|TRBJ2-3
TGCGCCAGCAGCCAAGATGGGGGAGAAGCAGATACGCAGTATTTT
CASSQDGGEADTQYF
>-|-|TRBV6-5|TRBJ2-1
TGTGCCAGCAGTTATAATCTAGCGAGCTCCTACAAAGAGCGGTTCTTC
CASSYNLASSYKERFF
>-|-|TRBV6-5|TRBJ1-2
TGTGCCGGTAGGGTCGGGGTCAAGTATGGCTACACCTTC
CAGRVGVKYGYTF
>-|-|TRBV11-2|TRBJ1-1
TGTGCCAGCAGCTTTGGTCAGGGCGAAGCTTTCTTT
CASSFGQGEAFF
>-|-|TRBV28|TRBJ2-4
TGTGCCAGCAGGAGCTTACAGGTGGTGCGGTACTTC
CASRSLQVVRYF
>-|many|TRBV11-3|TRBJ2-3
TGTGCCAGCAACAACACAGATACGCAGTATTTT
CASNNTDTQYF
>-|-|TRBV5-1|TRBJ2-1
TGCGCCAGTAGCTTAGGTGTGGACAATGAGCAGTTCTTC
CASSLGVDNEQFF
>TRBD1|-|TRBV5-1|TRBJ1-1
TGCGCCAGCAGCTACGAGCAGGGGGGACTTTCATTCTTT
CASSYEQGGLSFF
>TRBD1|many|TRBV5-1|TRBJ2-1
TGCGCCAGCAGCTTGGGGACAGGGTCCTACAATGAGCAGTTCTTC
CASSLGTGSYNEQFF
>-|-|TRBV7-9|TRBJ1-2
TGTGCCAGCAGCTTACCCCCGACCGGGCAAGAGGTTGACTATACCTTC
CASSLPPTGQEVDYTF
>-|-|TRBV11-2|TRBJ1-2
TGTGCCAGCCGCTTAGGTCGGCAGAGCTATGGCTACACCTTC
CASRLGRQSYGYTF
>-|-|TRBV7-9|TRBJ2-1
TGTACCAGCAGCGACAGTTTATCCGAGAACAATGAGCAGTTCTTC
CTSSDSLSENNEQFF
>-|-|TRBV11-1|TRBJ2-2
TGTACTAGCAGCTTTACAGGACCCTTCTCAGGGGAGCTGTTTTTT
CTSSFTGPFSGELFF
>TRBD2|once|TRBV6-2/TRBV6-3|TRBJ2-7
TGTGCCAGCAGTATAGCGGGAGGACTCGGCGAGCAGCATTTC
CASSIAGGLGEQHF
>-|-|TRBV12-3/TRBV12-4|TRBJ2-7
TGTGCCAGCATCCCGGGACTCCCATACGAGCAGTACTTC
CASIPGLPYEQYF
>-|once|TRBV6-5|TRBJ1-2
TGTGCCAGCAGTTACTTTCTTATTACAGTGACATATGGCTACACCTTC
CASSYFLITVTYGYTF
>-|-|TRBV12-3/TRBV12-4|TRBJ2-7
TGTGCCAGCAGTTCCAGGATTAGAAGGCTATATGGCGAACAGTACTTC
CASSSRIRRLYGEQYF
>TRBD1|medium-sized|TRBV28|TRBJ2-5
TGTGCCAGCACGCCGGACAGGGTGGTAGAGACCCAGTACTTC
CASTPDRVVETQYF
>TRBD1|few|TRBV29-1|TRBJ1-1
TGCAGCGCCATTGAACAGGGGACTGAAGCTTTCTTT
CSAIEQGTEAFF
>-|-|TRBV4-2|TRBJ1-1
TGTGCCAGCAGCAAGACTGGACAGTCAACTGAAGCTTTCTTT
CASSKTGQSTEAFF
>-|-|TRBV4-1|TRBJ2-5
TGCGCCAGCAGCCAAAATCCAGGGCCAGCGGGAGAGACCCAGTACTTC
CASSQNPGPAGETQYF
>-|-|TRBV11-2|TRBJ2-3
TGTGCCAGCAGCCCTCCGGGCCGGGCAAATACGCAGTACTTT
CASSPPGRANTQYF
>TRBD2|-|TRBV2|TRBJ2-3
TGTGCCAGCATGTGGCTAGCGGGAGGCATAGATACGCGGTATTTT
CASMWLAGGIDTRYF
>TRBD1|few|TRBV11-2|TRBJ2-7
TGTGCCAGCAGCTTCATACAGGGGGCCATACATAACGAGCAGTACTTC
CASSFIQGAIHNEQYF
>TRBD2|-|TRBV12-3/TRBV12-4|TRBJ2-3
TGTGCCAGCGAGAAAGGGCGGGAGTTAGCAGATACGCAGTATTTT
CASEKGRELADTQYF
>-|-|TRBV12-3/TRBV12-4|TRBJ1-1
TGTGCCAGCAGTTTCAGAAGCGGCAATGAAGCTTTCTTT
CASSFRSGNEAFF
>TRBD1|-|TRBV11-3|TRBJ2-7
TGTGCCAGTAGCGTGGGACAGTCTTACGAGCATTACTTC
CASSVGQSYEHYF
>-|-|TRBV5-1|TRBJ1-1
TGCGCCAGCAGCTTGGCCGGGGGGTGCACTGAAGATTTCTTT
CASSLAGGCTEDFF
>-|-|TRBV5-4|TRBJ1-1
TGTGCCGGCAGAATAGGGTTGAACACTAAAGCTTTCTTT
CAGRIGLNTKAFF
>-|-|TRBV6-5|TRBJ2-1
TGTGCCAACACTTCTAGAGGGAGCGATGAGCAGTTCTTC
CANTSRGSDEQFF
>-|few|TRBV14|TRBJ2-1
TGTGCAAGCAGCCAAAATCTCGACATCAGTGAGCAGTTCTTC
CASSQNLDISEQFF
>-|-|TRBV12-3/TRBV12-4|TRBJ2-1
TGTGCCAGCGCCGGGATGAGAAATGGGCAGTTCTTC
CASAGMRNGQFF
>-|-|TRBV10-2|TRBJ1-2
TGCGCCGGCAGTGAACAGCGGGCAAACTATGGCTACACCTTC
CAGSEQRANYGYTF
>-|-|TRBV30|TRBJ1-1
TGTGCCTGGAGTGTAGATATCTCGAACACTGAAGCTTTCTTT
CAWSVDISNTEAFF
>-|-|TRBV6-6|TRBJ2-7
TGCGCCGGCAGCCCAATTCCGGTATCCTACGAGCAGTACTTC
CAGSPIPVSYEQYF
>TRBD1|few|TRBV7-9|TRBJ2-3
TGTGCCAGCACTGATCCGGGACAGGGGGTCGAGACGCAGTATTTT
CASTDPGQGVETQYF
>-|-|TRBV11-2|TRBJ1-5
TGTGGCAGCAGTCTAAAAGGGGAACTGACGAATCAGCCCCAGCATTTT
CGSSLKGELTNQPQHF
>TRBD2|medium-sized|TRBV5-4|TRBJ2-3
TGTGCCAGCAGCTTGGAAGGTAGCGGGGTCACAGATACGCAGTATTTT
CASSLEGSGVTDTQYF
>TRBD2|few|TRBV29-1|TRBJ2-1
TGCAGCGTCCTCAAAGCGGGAGGGCCAAATGAGCAGTTCTTC
CSVLKAGGPNEQFF
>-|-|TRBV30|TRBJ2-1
TGTACCTGGATTCCCAGTGGGAACAATGAGCAGTTCTTC
CTWIPSGNNEQFF
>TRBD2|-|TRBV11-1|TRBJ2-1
TGTGCCAGCAGCTTATACCGCTCCGCGGGAGGGTTCTACTATGAGCAGTTATTC
CASSLYRSAGGFYYEQLF